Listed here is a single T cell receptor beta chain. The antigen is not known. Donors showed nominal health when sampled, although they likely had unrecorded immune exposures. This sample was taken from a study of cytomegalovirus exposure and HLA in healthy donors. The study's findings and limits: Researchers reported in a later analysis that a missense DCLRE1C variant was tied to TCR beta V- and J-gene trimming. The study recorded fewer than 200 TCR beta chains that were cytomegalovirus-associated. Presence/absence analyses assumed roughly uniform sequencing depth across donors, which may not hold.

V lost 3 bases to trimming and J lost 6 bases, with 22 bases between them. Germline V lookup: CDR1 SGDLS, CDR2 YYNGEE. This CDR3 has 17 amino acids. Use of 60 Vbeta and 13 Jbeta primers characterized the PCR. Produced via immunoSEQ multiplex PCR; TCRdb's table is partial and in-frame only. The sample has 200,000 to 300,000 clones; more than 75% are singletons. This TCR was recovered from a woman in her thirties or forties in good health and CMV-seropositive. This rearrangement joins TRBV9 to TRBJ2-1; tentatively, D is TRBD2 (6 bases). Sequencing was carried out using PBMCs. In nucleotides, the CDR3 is TGTGCCAGCAGCGGTAGAGCCCCCGGGACTTCCATCAATGAGCAGTTCTTC. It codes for CASSGRAPGTSINEQFF.